The T cell receptor (beta chain) described here comes from a study of PD-1 blockade in classical Hodgkin lymphoma. In the study overall: Patients were administered nivolumab (3 mg/kg intravenously) every 2 weeks.

There was relapse after autologous stem cell transplantation in every patient, and there was variation in brentuximab vedotin exposure. The best responses consisted of complete response, partial response or progressive disease. General study results and limits: The baseline diversity of complete responders showed similarity to that of newly diagnosed patients. Diminished baseline TCR diversity has been reported in newly diagnosed patients relative to healthy donors.

Worth noting for this clone: What it recognizes is unknown.

Deletions cut 0 bases from V and 9 bases from J, with 19 bases between. From germline, CDR1 is SGHRS and CDR2 YFSETQ. This CDR3 spans 15 amino acids. This table comes from immunoSEQ multiplex PCR, and its TCRdb copy is limited to in-frame clones, with some not included. The sample contains roughly 26,000 clones, approximately 90% of which appear only once. The chain has TRBV5-1 and TRBJ2-7, with D tentatively TRBD2 (5 bases). The sample was peripheral blood mononuclear cells (PBMCs), taken at baseline. This clonotype was sampled from a human donor with classical Hodgkin lymphoma. The CDR3 here is CASSLDRTSADRQYF. The CDR3 DNA is TGCGCCAGCAGCTTGGATCGGACTTCGGCGGACCGGCAGTACTTC.